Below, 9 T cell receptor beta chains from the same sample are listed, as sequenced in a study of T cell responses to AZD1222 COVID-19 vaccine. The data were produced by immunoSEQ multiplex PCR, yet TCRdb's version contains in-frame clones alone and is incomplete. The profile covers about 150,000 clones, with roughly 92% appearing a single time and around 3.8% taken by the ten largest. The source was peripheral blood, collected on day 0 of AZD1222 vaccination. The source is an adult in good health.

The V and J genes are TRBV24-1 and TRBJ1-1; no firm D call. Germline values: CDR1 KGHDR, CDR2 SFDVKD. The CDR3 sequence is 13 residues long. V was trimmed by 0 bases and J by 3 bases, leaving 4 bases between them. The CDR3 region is CATSDLGYTEAFF. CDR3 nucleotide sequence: TGTGCCACCAGTGATTTGGGGTACACTGAAGCTTTCTTT.

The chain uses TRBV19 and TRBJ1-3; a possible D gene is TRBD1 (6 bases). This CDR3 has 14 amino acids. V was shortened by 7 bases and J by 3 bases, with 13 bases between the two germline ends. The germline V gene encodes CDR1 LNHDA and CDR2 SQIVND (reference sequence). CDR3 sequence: CASTQQGFGNTIYF. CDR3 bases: TGTGCCAGTACCCAACAGGGATTTGGAAACACCATATATTTT. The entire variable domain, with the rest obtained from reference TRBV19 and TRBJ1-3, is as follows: DGGITQSPKYLFRKEGQNVTLSCEQNLNHDAMYWYRQDPGQGLRLIYYSQIVNDFQKGDIAEGYSVSREKKESFPLTVTSAQKNPTAFYLCASTQQGFGNTIYFGEGSWLTVV.

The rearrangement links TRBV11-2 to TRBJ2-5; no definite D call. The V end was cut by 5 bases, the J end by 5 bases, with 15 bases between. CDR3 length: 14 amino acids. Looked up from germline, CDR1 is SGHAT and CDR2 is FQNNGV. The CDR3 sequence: CASSPRGEMETQYF. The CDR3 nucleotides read TGTGCCAGCAGCCCAAGAGGAGAGATGGAGACCCAGTACTTC.

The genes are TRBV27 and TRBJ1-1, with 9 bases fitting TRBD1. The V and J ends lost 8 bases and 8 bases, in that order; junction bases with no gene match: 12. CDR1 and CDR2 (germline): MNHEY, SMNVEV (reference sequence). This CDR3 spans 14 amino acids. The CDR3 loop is CASQVPGQGSEAFF. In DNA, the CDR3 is TGTGCCAGCCAGGTACCGGGACAGGGATCGGAAGCTTTCTTT.

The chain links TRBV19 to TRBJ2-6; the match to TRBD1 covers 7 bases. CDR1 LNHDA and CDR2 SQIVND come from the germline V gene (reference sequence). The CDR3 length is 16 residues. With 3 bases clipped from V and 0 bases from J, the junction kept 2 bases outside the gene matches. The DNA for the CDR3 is TGTGCCAGTAGTATGGGACAGCTCTCTGGGGCCAACGTCCTGACTTTC. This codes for CASSMGQLSGANVLTF.

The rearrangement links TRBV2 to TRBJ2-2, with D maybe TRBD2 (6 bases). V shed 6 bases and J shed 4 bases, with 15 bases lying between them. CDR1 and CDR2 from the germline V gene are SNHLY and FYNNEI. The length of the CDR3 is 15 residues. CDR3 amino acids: CASRAAERATGELFF. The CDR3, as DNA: TGTGCCAGCAGAGCTGCCGAGCGGGCCACCGGGGAGCTGTTTTTT.

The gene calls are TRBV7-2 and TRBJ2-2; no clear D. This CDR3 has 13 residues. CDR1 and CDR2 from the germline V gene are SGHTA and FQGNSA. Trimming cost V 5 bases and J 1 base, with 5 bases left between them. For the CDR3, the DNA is TGTGCCAGCAGCCCTCGGAACACCGGGGAGCTGTTTTTT. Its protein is CASSPRNTGELFF. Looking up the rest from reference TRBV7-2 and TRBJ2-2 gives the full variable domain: GAGVSQSPSNKVTEKGKDVELRCDPISGHTALYWYRQSLGQGLEFLIYFQGNSAPDKSGLPSDRFSAERTGGSVSTLTIQRTQQEDSAVYLCASSPRNTGELFFGEGSRLTVL.

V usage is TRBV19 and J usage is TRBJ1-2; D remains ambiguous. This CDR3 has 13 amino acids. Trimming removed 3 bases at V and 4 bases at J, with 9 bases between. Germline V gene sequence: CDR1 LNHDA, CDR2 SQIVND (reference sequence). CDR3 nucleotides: TGTGCCAGTAGTATTGAGGCCTCCTATGGCTACACCTTC. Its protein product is CASSIEASYGYTF.

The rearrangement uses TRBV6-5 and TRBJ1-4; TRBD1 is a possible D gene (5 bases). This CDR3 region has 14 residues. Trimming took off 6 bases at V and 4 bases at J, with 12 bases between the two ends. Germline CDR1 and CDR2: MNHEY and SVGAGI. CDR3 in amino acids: CASRKQGGNEKLFF. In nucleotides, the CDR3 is TGTGCCAGCAGAAAGCAGGGTGGTAATGAAAAACTGTTTTTT.